Below, one TCR beta chain is given with its context. Its antigen is not known. Sequencing used immunoSEQ multiplex PCR; TCRdb keeps in-frame clones, though not all of them. The table shows 90,000 to 110,000 clones, with roughly 87% occurring only once. These data originate in a study of T cell responses to AZD1222 COVID-19 vaccine. Study-level points and caveats: Once two AZD1222 doses were given, Spike-specific TCR breadth and depth went up. Most donors were white British, females outnumbered males, and clonal diversity was possibly underestimated.

The length of the CDR3 is 13 residues. Germline V gives CDR1 SGHNT, CDR2 YENEEA. The V end lost 3 bases, the J end lost 9 bases, and 12 bases lay between the germline ends. The TCR sequence derives from an adult in good health. This chain joins TRBV11-3 and TRBJ2-1; no clear D. The starting material was peripheral blood, obtained on day 0 of AZD1222 vaccination. CDR3 nucleotide sequence: TGTGCCAGCAGCTTCACCTCAATGGGTGAGCAGTTCTTC. Translated: CASSFTSMGEQFF.